This T cell receptor beta chain was sequenced during a study of blood T cell repertoires in COVID-19. Per the original data handling: It was from reference gene primer amplification that nucleated cell counts were estimated. Profiling relied on immunoSEQ multiplex PCR, and the TCRdb table lists in-frame clones only, not all of them. For V, J and clone size, that table is used; D and trimming come from the DNA. This sample has hundreds of thousands of clones; 70% to 85% occur once, and the top ten carry 4%. The sequenced sample was peripheral blood. The sequence was collected from a woman aged 40 to 55 with active or convalescent COVID-19.

CDR3 sequence: CASSGDSSGANVLTF. CDR3 bases: TGTGCCAGCAGCGGGGACAGCTCTGGGGCCAACGTCCTGACTTTC. The rearrangement links TRBV6-4 to TRBJ2-6; 7 bases are a match to TRBD1. Trimming at V came to 6 bases and at J to 0 bases, leaving 2 bases not matched to a gene. The CDR3 is 15 residues long. CDR1 MRHNA and CDR2 SNTAGT come from the germline V gene.